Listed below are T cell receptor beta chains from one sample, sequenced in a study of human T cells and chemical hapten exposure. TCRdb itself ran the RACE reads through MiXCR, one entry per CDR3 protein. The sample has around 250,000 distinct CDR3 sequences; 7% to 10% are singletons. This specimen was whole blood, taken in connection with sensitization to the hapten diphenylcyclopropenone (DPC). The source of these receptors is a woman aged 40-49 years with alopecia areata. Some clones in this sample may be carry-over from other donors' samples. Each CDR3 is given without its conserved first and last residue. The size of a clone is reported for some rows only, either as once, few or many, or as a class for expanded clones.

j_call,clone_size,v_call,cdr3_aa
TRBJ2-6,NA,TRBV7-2,ASNPGTGASSGANVLT
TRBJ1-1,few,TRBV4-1,ASSQGRDMNTEAF
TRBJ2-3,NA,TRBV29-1,SVGLVRTDTQY
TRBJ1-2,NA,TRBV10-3,AISPDRGNGYT
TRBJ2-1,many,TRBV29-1,SVEVNEQF
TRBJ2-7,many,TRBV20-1,SAAQAGGMRFSYEQY
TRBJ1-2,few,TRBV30,AWSVPDRRYGYT
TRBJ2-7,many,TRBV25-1,ASSESPTTYEQY
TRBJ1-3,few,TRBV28,ASSRRLTSGNTIY
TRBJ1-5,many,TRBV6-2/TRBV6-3,ATGQGAKPQH
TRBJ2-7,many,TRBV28,ASRRRVADEQY
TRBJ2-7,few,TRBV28,ASSGTGGFPYEQY
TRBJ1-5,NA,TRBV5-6,ASSLGAGGQPQH
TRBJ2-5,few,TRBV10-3,AISETRTGSSQETQY
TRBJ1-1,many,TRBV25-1,ASSPSGPTEAF
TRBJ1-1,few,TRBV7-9,ASSSRTGGRTEAF
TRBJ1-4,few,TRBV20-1,SARDRQGAEKLF
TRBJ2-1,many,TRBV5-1,ASSLGDSIYNEQF
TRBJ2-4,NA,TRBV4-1,ASSQQTVADIQY
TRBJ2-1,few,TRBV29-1,SVETPPRDTSYNEQF
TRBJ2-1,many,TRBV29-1,SVKGYNEQF
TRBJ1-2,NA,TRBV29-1,SVEGQASYGYT
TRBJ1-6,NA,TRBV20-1,SARGTGGQSPLH